This T cell receptor beta chain was profiled in a study of blood T cell repertoires in COVID-19 (dated by TCRdb to the early 2020s). Some background on the complete study: Samples from collaborators originated in the United States, Italy and Spain and spanned both the acute and convalescent phases of COVID-19. A de-identified subject ID, COVID-19 status, age in years and sex were almost always included in the sample metadata. The repertoires were released in a freely available public database meant as a resource for research on the immune response to SARS-CoV-2. The prospective study material was composed of cDNA or gDNA derived from T cells, B-cell-depleted T cells, or PBMCs. Where available, HLA class I and class II types were taken from metadata supplied by the sample provider and were not determined by assay-based typing. The samples were drawn from the first 160 participants of the ongoing ImmuneRACE study and from some 1,300 subjects provided by 6 global collaborators. Deeply sampled blood TCRbeta repertoires from subjects exposed to, actively infected with, or recovered from COVID-19 were included in the dataset. Study-wide findings and limitations: How much clinical and demographic metadata was included differed by source and by participant, and the metadata was provided uncurated.

One collaborating source in Seattle enrolled patients during active infection and followed them longitudinally through the course of disease. Whole blood was collected in K2EDTA tubes by collaborating institutions according to the institutions' own protocols. For TCRbeta analysis, collaborators shipped samples in one of three forms: frozen whole blood, isolated PBMCs, or DNA extracted from either of those sample types. TCRbeta CDR3 regions were amplified from genomic DNA using the immunoSEQ Assay, a bias-controlled multiplex PCR. The authors processed their data as follows. The number of nucleated cells in each sample was estimated from the amplification of reference gene primers within the assay. To quantify the absolute abundance of each unique TCRbeta CDR3 rearrangement, sequence reads were collapsed and filtered. For each sample, productive Simpson clonality was calculated as the square root of Simpson's diversity index across productive rearrangements. The table was pulled from immuneACCESS by TCRdb, which kept in-frame rearrangements only. Such tables lose some clones; where checked, under half of the loss comes from unresolved V genes, and the rest has no known cause. D and trimming were read from the DNA, whereas the V and J calls and clone size are those reported in that table. For this sample the table gives about 180,000 clones, of which roughly 81% were detected only once. The top ten constitute 10% to 15% of the sample.

Reading the germline V gene gives CDR1 MDHEN and CDR2 SYDVKM. V is shortened by 7 bases, J by 4 bases, and the region joining them spans 13 bases. Including cysteine and phenylalanine, the CDR3 has 13 amino acids. Left in the record is the CDR3 DNA by itself, 39 bases read in frame from the first base. In the case of this clone: No cognate antigen has been identified for it. Per-base qualities were not stored, and no clone one base away is much larger.

The sample consisted of peripheral blood. The clonotype was recovered from a woman aged 80 or older with COVID-19, enrolled during active disease. This chain joins TRBV28 to TRBJ2-5, and the D gene may be TRBD1, 6 bases matching. In nucleotides, the sequence is TGTGCCAGCAACATACAGGGCATAGAGACCCAGTACTTC. Translated, this is CASNIQGIETQYF.